The T cell receptor beta chain under discussion was sequenced for a study of radiotherapy plus CTLA-4 blockade in lung cancer. About the research overall: For around 18% of patients, objective responses occurred, and around 31% had disease control. Study-wide points: The best predictor of response was reported to be early blood T cell clone dynamics, with interferon-beta.

TCRdb keeps only in-frame clones here, not all; method: immunoSEQ multiplex PCR. The profile shows over 70,000 clones, approximately 83% of them singletons. The germline gives CDR1 SGDLS, CDR2 YYNGEE. CDR3 length: 15 amino acids. V was pared by 4 bases and J by 6 bases, with 12 bases of the junction left unmatched. This clone was seen once. The antigen remains undetermined. The TCR was taken from a human donor with non-small cell lung cancer who had a partial response to radiotherapy plus ipilimumab. This chain joins TRBV9 and TRBJ1-1; 7 nucleotides agree with TRBD1. The source material was peripheral blood, sampled from a patient treated with radiotherapy plus ipilimumab. CDR3 amino acids: CASSRTGTVSAEAFF. For the CDR3, the DNA is TGTGCCAGCAGCCGGACCGGGACAGTTAGTGCTGAAGCTTTCTTT. Combining the CDR3 with reference TRBV9 and TRBJ1-1 gives the whole variable domain DSGVTQTPKHLITATGQRVTLRCSPRSGDLSVYWYQQSLDQGLQFLIQYYNGEERAKGNILERFSAQQFPDLHSELNLSSLELGDSALYFCASSRTGTVSAEAFFGQGTRLTVV.